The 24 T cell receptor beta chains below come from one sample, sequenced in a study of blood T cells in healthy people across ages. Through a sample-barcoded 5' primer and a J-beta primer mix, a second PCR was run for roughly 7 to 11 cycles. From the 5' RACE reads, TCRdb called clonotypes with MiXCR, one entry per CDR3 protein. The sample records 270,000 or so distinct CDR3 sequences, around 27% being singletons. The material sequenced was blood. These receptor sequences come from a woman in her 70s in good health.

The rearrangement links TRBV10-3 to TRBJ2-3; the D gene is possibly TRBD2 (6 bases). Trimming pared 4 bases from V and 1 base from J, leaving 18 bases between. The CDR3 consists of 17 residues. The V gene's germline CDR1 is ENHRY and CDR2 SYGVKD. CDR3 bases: TGTGCCATCAGTGGTGAGGGACTGTCTACGGGCACAGATACGCAGTATTTT. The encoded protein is CAISGEGLSTGTDTQYF.

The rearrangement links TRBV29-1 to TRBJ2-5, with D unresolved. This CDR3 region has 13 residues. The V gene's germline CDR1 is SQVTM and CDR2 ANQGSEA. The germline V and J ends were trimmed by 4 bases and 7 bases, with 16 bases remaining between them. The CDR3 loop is CSVGKGGVGTQYF. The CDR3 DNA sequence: TGCAGCGTTGGCAAAGGTGGGGTCGGGACCCAGTACTTC.

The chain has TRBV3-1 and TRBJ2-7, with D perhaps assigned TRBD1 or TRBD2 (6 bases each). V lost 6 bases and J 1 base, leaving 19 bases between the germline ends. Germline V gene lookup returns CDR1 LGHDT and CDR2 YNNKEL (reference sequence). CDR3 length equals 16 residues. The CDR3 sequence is CASSQTGTGLSYEQYF. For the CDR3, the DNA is TGTGCCAGCAGTCAAACAGGGACTGGGCTGTCCTACGAGCAGTACTTC.

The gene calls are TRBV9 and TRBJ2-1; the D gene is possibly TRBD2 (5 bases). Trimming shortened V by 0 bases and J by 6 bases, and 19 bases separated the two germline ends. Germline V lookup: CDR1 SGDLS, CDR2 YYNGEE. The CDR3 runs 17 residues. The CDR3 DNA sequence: TGTGCCAGCAGCGTAGATCGGCGAAAAGCGGAGGTCAATGAGCAGTTCTTC. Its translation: CASSVDRRKAEVNEQFF.

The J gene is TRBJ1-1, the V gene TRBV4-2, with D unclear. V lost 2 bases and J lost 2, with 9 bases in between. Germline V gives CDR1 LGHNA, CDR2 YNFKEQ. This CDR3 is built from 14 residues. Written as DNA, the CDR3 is TGTGCCAGCAGCCAACAGGCGCGAAACACTGAAGCTTTCTTT. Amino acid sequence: CASSQQARNTEAFF.

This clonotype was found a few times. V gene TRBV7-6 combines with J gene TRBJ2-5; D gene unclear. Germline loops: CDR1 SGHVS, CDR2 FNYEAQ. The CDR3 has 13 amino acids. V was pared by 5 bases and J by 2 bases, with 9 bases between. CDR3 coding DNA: TGTGCCAGCAGCCGCCGAAAACAAGAGACCCAGTACTTC. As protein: CASSRRKQETQYF.

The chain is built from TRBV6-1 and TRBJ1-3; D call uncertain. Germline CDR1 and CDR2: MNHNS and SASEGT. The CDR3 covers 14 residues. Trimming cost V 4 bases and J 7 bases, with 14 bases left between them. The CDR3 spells CASSADSNANTIYF. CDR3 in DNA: TGTGCCAGCAGTGCAGACTCAAACGCGAACACCATATATTTT.

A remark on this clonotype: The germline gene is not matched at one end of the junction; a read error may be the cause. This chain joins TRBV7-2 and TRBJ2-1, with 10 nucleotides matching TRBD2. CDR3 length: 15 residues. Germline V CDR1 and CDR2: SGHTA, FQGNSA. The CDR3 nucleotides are TGCGCCAGCAGCCCTCAGACTAGCGGGCTAGATGAGCAGTTCTTC. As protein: CASSPQTSGLDEQFF.

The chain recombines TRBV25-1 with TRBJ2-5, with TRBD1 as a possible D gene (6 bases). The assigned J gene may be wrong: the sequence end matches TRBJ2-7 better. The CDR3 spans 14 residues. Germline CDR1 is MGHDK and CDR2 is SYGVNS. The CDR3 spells CASSETGTYYEQYF. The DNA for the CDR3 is TGTGCCAGCAGTGAAACAGGGACCTATTACGAGCAGTACTTC.

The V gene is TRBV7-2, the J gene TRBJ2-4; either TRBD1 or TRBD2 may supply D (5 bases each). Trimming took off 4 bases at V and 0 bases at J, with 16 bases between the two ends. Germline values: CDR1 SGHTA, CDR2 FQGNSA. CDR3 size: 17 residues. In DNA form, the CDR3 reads TGTGCCAGCAGCTCCCGGGGAGAGGGGTCAGCCAAAAACATTCAGTACTTC. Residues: CASSSRGEGSAKNIQYF.

The CDR3 here is CASSHDRGETTQYF. The CDR3 region has the DNA TGTGCCAGCAGCCACGACCGGGGCGAGACGACCCAGTACTTC. The chain links TRBV4-2 to TRBJ2-5; D could derive from TRBD1 or TRBD2 (5 bases each). The V end was cut by 3 bases, the J end by 7 bases, with 15 bases between. This CDR3 has 14 amino acids. The germline gives CDR1 LGHNA, CDR2 YNFKEQ.

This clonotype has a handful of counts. CDR3 nucleotides: TGTGCCAGCAGTTACTCGCCCAGCGGAGCCTGGGAGACCCAGTACTTC. Amino acid sequence: CASSYSPSGAWETQYF. V gene TRBV6-2 or TRBV6-3 combines with J gene TRBJ2-5; D is possibly TRBD2 (5 bases). The ends were cut back, 0 bases at V and 5 bases at J, with 16 bases in the middle. Germline V gives CDR1 MNHEY, CDR2 SVGEGT. The CDR3 consists of 16 residues.

CDR3 sequence: CASSQDRAGNNEQFF. The CDR3 bases are TGTGCCAGCAGCCAAGATAGGGCGGGGAACAATGAGCAGTTCTTC. This chain joins TRBV3-1 and TRBJ2-1; a possible D gene is TRBD2 (6 bases). Germline assignment: CDR1 LGHDT and CDR2 YNNKEL (reference sequence). This CDR3 comprises 15 residues. V was pared by 0 bases and J by 5 bases, with 11 bases between.

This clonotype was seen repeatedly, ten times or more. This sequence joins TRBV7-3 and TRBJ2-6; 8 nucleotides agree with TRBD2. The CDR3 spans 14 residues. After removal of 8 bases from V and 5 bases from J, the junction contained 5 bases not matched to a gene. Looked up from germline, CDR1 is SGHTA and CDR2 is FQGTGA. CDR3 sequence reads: CASRREARANVLTF. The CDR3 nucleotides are TGTGCCAGCCGGCGGGAGGCAAGGGCCAACGTCCTGACTTTC.

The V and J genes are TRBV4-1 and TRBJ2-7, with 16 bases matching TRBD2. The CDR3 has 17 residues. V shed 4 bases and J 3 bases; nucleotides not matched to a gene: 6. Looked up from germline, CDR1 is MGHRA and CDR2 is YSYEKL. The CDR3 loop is CASSPGTSGRAFYEQYF. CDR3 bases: TGCGCCAGCAGCCCTGGGACTAGCGGGAGGGCCTTCTACGAGCAGTACTTC.

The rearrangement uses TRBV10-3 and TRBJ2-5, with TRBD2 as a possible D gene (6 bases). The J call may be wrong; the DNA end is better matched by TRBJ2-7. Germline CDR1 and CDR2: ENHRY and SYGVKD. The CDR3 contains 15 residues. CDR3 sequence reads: CAISDRLALHYEQYF. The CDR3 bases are TGTGCCATCAGTGACAGGCTAGCGCTTCACTACGAGCAGTACTTC.

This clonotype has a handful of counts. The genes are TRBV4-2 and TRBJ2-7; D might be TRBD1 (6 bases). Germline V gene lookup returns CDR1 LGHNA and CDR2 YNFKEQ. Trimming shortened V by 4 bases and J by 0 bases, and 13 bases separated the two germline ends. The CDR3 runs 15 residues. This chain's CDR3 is CASSRRQGSSYEQYF. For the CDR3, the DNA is TGTGCCAGCAGCCGTCGCCAGGGGAGCTCCTACGAGCAGTACTTC.

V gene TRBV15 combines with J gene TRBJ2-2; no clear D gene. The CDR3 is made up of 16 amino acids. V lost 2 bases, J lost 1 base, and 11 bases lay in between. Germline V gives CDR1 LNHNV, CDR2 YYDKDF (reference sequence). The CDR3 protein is CATSRNSPGNTGELFF. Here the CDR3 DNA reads TGTGCCACCAGCAGAAATTCGCCAGGGAACACCGGGGAGCTGTTTTTT.

The chain's CDR3 is CSASRLAGNEQFF. The CDR3 bases are TGCAGTGCTAGTAGACTAGCGGGGAATGAGCAGTTCTTC. The chain is built from TRBV20-1 and TRBJ2-1, with 11 nucleotides matching TRBD2. CDR1 is DFQATT and CDR2 is SNEGSKA in the germline V gene (reference sequence). This CDR3 spans 13 amino acids. V lost 3 bases, J lost 7 bases, and 2 bases stayed unmatched.

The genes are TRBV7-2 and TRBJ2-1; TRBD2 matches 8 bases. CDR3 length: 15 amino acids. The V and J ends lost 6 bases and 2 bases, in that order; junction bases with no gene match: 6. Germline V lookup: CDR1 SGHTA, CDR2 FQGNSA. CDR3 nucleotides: TGTGCCAGCAGTTCGGGACTAGTCCCCTACAATGAGCAGTTCTTC. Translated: CASSSGLVPYNEQFF.

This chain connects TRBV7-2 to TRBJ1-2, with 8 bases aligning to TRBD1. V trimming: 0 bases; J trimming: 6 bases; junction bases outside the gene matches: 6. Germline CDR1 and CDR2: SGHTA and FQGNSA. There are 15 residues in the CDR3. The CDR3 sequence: CASSLARQGAHGYTF. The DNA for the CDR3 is TGTGCCAGCAGCTTAGCGAGGCAGGGGGCCCATGGCTACACCTTC.

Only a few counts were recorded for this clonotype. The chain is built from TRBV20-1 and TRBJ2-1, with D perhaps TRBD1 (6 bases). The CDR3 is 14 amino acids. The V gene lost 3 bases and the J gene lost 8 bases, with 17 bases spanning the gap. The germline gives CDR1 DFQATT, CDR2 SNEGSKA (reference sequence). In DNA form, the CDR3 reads TGCAGTGCTAGGGAACAGGGCCGTCGGGATGAGCAGTTCTTC. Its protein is CSAREQGRRDEQFF.

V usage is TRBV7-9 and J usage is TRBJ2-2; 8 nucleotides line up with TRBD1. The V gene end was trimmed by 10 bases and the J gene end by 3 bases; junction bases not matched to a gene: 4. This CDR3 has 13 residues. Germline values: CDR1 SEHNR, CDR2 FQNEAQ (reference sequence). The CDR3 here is CANQTGDTGELFF. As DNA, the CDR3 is TGTGCCAACCAGACAGGGGACACCGGGGAGCTGTTTTTT.

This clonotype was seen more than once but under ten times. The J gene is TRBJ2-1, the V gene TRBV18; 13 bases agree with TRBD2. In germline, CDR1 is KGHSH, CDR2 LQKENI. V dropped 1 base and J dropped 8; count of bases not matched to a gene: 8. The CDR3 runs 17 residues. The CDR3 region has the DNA TGTGCCAGCTCACCACAGGGACTAGCGGGACTGCTCGATGAGCAGTTCTTC. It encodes CASSPQGLAGLLDEQFF.